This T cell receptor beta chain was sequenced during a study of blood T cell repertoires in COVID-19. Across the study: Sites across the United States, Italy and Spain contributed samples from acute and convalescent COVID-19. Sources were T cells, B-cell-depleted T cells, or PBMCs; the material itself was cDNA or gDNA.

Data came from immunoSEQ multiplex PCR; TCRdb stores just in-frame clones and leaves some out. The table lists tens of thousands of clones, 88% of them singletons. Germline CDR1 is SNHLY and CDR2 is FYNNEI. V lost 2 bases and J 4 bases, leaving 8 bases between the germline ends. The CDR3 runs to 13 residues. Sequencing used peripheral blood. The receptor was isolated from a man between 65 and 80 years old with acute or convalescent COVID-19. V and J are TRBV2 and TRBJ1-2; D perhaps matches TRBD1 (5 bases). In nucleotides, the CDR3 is TGTGCCAGCAGTGAACAGGGTCCCTATGGCTACACCTTC. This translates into CASSEQGPYGYTF.